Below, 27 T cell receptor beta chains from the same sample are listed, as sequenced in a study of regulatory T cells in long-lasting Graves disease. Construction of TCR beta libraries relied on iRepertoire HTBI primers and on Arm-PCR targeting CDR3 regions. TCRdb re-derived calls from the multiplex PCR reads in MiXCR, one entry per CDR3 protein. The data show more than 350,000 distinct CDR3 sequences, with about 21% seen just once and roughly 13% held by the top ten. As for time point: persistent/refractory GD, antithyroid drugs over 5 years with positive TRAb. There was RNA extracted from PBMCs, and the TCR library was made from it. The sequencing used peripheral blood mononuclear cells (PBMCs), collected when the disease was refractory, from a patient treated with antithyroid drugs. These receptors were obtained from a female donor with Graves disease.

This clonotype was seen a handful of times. CDR3 amino acids: CSVERPSYGYTF. The CDR3 DNA reads as TGCAGCGTTGAGCGCCCGAGCTATGGCTACACCTTC. The rearrangement links TRBV29-1 to TRBJ1-2, with D uncertain. In germline, CDR1 is SQVTM, CDR2 ANQGSEA. CDR3 size: 12 residues. V was trimmed by 3 bases and J by 4 bases, leaving 9 bases between them.

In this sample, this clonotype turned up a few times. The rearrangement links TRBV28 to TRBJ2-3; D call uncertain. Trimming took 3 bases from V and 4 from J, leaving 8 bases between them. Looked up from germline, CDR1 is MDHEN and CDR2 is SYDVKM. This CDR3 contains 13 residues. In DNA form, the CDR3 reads TGTGCCAGCAGTTTTGGTGTGGCAGATACGCAGTATTTT. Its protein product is CASSFGVADTQYF.

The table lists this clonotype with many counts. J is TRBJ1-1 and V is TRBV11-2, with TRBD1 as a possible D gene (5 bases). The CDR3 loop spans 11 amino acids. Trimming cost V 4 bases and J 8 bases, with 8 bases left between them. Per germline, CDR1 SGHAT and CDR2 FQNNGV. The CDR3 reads CASSWEGEAFF. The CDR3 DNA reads TGTGCCAGCAGCTGGGAGGGGGAAGCTTTCTTT.

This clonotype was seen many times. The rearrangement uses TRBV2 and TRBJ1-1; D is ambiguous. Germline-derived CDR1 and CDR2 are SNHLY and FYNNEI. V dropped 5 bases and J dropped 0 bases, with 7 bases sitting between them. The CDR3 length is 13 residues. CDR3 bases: TGTGCCAGCAGTAGTGGTATGAACACTGAAGCTTTCTTT. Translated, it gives CASSSGMNTEAFF.

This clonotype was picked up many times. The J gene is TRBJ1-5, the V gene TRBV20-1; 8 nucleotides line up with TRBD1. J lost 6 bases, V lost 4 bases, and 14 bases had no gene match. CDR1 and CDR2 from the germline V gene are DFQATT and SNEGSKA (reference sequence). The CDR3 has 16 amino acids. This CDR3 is CSAMGQAGQTRQPQHF. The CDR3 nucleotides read TGCAGTGCTATGGGACAGGCAGGCCAAACACGTCAGCCCCAGCATTTT.

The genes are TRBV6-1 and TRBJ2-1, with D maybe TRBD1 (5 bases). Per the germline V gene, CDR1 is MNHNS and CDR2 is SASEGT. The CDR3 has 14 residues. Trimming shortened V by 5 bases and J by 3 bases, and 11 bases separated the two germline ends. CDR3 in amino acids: CASSMQGGYNEQFF. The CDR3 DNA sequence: TGTGCCAGCAGTATGCAGGGCGGCTACAATGAGCAGTTCTTC.

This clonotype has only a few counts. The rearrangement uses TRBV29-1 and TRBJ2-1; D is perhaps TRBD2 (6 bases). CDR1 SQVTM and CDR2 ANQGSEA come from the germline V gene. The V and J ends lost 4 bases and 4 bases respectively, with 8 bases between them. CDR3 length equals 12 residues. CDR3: CSVGGDYNEQFF. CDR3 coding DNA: TGCAGCGTTGGGGGGGATTACAATGAGCAGTTCTTC.

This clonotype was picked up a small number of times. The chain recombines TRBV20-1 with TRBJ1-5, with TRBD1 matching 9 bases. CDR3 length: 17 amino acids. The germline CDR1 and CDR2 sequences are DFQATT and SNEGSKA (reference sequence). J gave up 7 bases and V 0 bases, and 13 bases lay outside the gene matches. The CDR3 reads CSAREGFPGQGNQPQHF. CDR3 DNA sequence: TGCAGTGCTAGAGAAGGCTTTCCGGGACAGGGTAACCAGCCCCAGCATTTT.

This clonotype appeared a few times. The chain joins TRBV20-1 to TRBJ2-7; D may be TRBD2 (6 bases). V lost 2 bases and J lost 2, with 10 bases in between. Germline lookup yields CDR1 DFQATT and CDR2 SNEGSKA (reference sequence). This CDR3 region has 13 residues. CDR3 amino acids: CSARPGEAYEQYF. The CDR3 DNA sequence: TGCAGTGCTAGACCCGGGGAGGCCTACGAGCAGTACTTC.

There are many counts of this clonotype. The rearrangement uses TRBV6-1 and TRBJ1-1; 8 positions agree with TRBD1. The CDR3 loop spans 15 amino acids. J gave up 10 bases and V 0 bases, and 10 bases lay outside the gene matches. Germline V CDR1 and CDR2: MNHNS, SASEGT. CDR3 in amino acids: CASSEAIRGPGGAFF. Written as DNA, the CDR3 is TGTGCCAGCAGTGAAGCGATCAGGGGGCCCGGGGGAGCTTTCTTT.

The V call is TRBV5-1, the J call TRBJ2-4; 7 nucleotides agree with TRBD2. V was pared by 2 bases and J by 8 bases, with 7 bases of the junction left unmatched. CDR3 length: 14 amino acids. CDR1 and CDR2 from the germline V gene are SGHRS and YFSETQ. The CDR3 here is CASSLGLGEDIQYF. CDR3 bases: TGCGCCAGCAGCTTAGGACTAGGGGAGGACATTCAGTACTTC.

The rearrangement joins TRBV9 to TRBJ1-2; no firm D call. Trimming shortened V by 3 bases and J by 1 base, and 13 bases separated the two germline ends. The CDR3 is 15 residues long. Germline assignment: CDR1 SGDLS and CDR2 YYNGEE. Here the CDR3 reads CASSARLTVNYGYTF. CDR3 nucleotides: TGTGCCAGCAGCGCCCGTCTCACAGTTAACTATGGCTACACCTTC. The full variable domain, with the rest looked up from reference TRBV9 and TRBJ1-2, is DSGVTQTPKHLITATGQRVTLRCSPRSGDLSVYWYQQSLDQGLQFLIQYYNGEERAKGNILERFSAQQFPDLHSELNLSSLELGDSALYFCASSARLTVNYGYTFGSGTRLTVV.

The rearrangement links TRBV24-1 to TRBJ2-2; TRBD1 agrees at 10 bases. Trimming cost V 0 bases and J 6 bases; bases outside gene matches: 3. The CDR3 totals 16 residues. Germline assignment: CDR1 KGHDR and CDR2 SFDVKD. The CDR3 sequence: CATSDLGTGVPGELFF. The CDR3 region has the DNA TGTGCCACCAGTGATTTGGGGACAGGGGTTCCCGGGGAGCTGTTTTTT.

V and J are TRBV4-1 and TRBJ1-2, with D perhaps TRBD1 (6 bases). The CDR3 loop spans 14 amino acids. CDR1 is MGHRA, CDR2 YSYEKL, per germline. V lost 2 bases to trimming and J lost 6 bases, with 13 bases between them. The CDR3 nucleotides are TGCGCCAGCAGCCAACCCGGGACAAAGAATGGCTACACCTTC. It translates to CASSQPGTKNGYTF.

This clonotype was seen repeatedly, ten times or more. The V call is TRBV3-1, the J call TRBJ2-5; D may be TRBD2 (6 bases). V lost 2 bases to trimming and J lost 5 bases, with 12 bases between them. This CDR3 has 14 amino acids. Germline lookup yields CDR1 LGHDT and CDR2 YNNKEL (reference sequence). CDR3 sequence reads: CASSQRTGVETQYF. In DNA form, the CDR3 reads TGTGCCAGCAGCCAAAGAACGGGAGTGGAGACCCAGTACTTC.

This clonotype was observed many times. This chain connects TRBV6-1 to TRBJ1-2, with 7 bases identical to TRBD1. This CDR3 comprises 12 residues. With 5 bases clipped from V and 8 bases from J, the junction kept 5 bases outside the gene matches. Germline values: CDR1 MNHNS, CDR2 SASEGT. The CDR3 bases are TGTGCCAGCAGTAGAGGACAGGAGGGCTACACCTTC. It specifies CASSRGQEGYTF.

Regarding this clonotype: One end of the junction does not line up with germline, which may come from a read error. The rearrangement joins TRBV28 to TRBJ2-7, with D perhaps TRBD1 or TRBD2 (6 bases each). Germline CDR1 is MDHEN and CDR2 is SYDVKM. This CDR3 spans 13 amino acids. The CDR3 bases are TGTACCAGCAGGGGCCTGGAGGGCTACGAGCAGTACTTC. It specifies CTSRGLEGYEQYF.

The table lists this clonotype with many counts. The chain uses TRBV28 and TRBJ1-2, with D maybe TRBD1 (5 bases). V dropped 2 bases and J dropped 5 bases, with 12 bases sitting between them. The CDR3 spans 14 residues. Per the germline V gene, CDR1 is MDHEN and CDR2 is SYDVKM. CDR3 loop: CASSLPGKVYGYTF. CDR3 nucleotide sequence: TGTGCCAGCAGTTTACCAGGGAAGGTTTATGGCTACACCTTC.

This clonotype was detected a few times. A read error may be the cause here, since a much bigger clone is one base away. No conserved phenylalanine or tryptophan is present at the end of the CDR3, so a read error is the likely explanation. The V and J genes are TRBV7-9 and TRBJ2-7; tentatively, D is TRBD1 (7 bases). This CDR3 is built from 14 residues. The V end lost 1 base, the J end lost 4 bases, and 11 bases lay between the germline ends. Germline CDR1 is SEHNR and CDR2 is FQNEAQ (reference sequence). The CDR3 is CASSLGGTAYEQYL. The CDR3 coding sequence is TGTGCCAGCAGCTTAGGCGGGACAGCTTACGAGCAGTACCTC.

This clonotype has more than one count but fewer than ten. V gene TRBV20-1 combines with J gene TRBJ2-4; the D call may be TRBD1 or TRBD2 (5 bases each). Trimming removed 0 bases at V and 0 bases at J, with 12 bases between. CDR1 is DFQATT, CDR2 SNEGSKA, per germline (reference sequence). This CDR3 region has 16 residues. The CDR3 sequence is CSARDLWDLAKNIQYF. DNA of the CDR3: TGCAGTGCTAGAGATCTATGGGACCTAGCCAAAAACATTCAGTACTTC.

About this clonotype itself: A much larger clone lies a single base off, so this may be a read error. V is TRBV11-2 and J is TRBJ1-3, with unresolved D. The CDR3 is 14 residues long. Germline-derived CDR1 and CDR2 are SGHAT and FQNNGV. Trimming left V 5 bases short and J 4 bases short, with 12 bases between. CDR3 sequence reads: CASSLIRTGNTIYF. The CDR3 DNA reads TGTGCCAGCAGCCTCATCCGAACCGGAAACACCATATATTTT.

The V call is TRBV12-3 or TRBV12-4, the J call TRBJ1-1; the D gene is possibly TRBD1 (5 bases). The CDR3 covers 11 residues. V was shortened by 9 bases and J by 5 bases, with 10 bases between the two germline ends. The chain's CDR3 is CASVGGTEAFF. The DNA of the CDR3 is TGTGCCAGTGTGGGGGGAACTGAAGCTTTCTTT.

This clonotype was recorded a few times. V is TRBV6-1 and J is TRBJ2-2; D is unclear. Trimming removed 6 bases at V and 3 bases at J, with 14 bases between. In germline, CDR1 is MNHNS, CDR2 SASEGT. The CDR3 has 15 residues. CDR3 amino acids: CASSPQAIDTGELFF. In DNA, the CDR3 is TGTGCCAGCAGCCCACAAGCGATAGACACCGGGGAGCTGTTTTTT.

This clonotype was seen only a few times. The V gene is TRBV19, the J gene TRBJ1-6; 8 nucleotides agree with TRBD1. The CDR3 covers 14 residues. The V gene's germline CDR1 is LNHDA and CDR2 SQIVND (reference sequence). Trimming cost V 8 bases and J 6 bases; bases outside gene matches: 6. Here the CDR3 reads CASRGTGLNSPLHF. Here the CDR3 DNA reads TGTGCCAGTCGCGGGACAGGTCTTAATTCACCCCTCCACTTT.

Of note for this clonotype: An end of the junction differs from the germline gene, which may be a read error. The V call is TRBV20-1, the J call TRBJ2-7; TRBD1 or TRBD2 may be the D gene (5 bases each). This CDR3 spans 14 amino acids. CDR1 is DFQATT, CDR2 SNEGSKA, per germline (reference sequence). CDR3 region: CGARGQGYSYEQYF. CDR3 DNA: TGCGGTGCTAGAGGGCAGGGATATTCCTACGAGCAGTACTTC.

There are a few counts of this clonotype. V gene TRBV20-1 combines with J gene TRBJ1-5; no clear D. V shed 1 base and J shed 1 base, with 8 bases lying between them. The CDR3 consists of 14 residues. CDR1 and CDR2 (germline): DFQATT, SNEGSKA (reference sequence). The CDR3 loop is CSARVAGSNQPQHF. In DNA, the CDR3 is TGCAGTGCTAGAGTGGCGGGAAGCAATCAGCCCCAGCATTTT.

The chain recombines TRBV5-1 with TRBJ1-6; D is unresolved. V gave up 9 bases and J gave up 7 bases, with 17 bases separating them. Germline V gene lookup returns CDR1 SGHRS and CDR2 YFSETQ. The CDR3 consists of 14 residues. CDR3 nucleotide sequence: TGCGCCAACTCTCAACTTAGGAGGAATTCACCCCTCCACTTT. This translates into CANSQLRRNSPLHF.